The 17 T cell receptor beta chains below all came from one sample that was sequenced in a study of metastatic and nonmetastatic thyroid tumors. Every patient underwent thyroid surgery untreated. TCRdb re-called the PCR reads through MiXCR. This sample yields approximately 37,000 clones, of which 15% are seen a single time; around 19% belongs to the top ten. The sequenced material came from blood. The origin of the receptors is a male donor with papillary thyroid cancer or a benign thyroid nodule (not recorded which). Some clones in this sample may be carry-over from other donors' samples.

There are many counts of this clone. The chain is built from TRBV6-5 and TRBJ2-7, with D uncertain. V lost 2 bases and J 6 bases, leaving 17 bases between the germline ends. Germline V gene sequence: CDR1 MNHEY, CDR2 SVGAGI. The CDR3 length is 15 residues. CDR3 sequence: CASSYEDSPGSEQYF. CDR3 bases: TGTGCCAGCAGTTACGAGGATAGTCCAGGATCCGAGCAGTACTTC.

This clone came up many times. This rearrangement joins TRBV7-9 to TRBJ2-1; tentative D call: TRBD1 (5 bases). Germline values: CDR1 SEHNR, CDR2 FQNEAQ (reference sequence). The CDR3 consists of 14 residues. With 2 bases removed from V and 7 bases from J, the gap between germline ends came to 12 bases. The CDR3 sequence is CASSLTMTVNEQFF. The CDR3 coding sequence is TGTGCCAGCAGCTTAACCATGACAGTGAATGAGCAGTTCTTC.

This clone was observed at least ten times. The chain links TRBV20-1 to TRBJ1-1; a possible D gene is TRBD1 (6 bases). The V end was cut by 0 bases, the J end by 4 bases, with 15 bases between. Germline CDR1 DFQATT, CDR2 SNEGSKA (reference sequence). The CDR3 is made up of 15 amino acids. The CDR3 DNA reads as TGCAGTGCTAGAGATAGGGTGGGCAGGGGCACTGAAGCTTTCTTT. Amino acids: CSARDRVGRGTEAFF.

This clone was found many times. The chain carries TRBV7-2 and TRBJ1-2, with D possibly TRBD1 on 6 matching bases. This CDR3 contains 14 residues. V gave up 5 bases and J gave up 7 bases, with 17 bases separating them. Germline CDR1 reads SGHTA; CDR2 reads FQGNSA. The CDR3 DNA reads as TGTGCCAGCAGCCCAGGGGAGACAAGGGGTGGCTACACCTTC. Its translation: CASSPGETRGGYTF.

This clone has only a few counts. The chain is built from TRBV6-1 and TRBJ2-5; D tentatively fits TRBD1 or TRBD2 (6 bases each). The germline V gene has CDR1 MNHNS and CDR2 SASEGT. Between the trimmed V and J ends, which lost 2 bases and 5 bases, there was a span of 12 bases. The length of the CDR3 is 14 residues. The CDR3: CASSEWGAKETQYF. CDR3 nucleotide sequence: TGTGCCAGCAGTGAATGGGGGGCCAAGGAGACCCAGTACTTC.

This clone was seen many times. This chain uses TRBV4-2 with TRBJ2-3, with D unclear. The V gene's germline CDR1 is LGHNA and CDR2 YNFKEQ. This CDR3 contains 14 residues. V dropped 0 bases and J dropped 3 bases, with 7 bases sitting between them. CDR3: CASSQEGGTDTQYF. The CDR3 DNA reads TGTGCCAGCAGCCAAGAAGGTGGTACAGATACGCAGTATTTT.

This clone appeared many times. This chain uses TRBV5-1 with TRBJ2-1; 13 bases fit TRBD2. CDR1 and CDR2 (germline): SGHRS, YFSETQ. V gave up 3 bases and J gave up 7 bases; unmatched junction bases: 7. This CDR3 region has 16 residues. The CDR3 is CASSSLAGGPENEQFF. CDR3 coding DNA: TGCGCCAGCAGCTCACTAGCGGGAGGGCCAGAGAATGAGCAGTTCTTC.

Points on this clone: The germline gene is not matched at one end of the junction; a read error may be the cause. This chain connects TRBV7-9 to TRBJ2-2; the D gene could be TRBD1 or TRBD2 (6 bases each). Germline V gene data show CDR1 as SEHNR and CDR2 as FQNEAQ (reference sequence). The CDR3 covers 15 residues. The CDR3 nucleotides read TGTGCCAGCAGCCCTAGGGGGGCGGGCACCGGAGAGCTGTTTTTT. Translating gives CASSPRGAGTGELFF.

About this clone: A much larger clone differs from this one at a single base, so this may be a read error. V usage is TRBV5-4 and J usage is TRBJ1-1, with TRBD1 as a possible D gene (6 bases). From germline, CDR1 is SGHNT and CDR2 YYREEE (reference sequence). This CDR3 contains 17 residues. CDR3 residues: CAISLSTPGQLNTEAFF. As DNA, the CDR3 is TGTGCCATCAGCTTGTCGACTCCGGGACAACTGAACACTGAAGCTTTCTTT.

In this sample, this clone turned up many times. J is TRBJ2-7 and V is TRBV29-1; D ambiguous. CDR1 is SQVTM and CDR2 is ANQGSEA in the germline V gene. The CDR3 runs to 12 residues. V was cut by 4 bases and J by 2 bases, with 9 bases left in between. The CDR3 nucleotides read TGCAGCGTTGTGGCAGACACCTACGAGCAGTACTTC. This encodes CSVVADTYEQYF.

The CDR3 coding sequence is TGTGCCAGCAGCTTTTTAGACGGTCCTGAAGCTTTCTTT. It encodes CASSFLDGPEAFF. J is TRBJ1-1 and V is TRBV11-2; D not resolved. CDR3 size: 13 residues. V was trimmed by 3 bases and J by 6 bases, leaving 11 bases between them. Looked up from germline, CDR1 is SGHAT and CDR2 is FQNNGV.

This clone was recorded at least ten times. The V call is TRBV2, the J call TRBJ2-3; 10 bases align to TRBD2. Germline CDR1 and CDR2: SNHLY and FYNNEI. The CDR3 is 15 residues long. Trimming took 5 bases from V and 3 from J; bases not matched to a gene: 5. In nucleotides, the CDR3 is TGTGCCAGCAGTTTTCTAGCGGGAGTTACAGATACGCAGTATTTT. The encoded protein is CASSFLAGVTDTQYF.

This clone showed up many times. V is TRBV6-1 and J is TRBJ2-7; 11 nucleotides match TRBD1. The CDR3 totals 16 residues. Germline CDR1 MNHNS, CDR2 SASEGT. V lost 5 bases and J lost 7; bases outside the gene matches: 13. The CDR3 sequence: CASSLPRGTGGGEQYF. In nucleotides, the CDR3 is TGTGCCAGCAGTCTCCCCCGCGGGACAGGGGGTGGGGAGCAGTACTTC.

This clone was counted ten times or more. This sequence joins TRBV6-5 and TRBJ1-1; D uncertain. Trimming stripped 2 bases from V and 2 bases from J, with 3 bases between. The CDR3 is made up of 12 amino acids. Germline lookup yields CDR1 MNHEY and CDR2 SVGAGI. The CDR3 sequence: CASSYLNTEAFF. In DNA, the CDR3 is TGTGCCAGCAGTTACCTCAACACTGAAGCTTTCTTT.

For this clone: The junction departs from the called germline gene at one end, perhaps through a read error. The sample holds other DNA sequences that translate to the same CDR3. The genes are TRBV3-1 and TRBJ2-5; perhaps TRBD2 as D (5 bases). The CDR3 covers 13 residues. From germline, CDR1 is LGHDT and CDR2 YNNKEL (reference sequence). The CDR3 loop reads CASSQRSEEAQYF. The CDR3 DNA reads TGTGCTAGCAGCCAACGGAGCGAGGAGGCCCAGTACTTC.

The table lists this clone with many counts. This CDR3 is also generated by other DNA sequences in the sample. Here the CDR3 DNA reads TGCGCCAGCAGCCCCACCACAACGGACACACTGAACACTGAAGCTTTCTTT. Translating it yields CASSPTTTDTLNTEAFF. The V call is TRBV4-1, the J call TRBJ1-1, with D tentatively TRBD1 (5 bases). CDR1 and CDR2 (germline): MGHRA, YSYEKL. V was cut by 4 bases and J by 0 bases, with 18 bases left in between. The CDR3 extends over 17 amino acids.

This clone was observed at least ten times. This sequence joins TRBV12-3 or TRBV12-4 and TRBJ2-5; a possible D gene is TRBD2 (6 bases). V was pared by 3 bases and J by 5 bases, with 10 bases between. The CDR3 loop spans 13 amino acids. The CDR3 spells CASSFTGRETQYF. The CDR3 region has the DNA TGTGCCAGCAGTTTCACGGGGAGGGAGACCCAGTACTTC.